The 28 T cell receptor beta chains presented below share a single source sample, sequenced in a study of blood T cell repertoires in COVID-19. Only in-frame clones appear in the TCRdb table, and some are missing; sequencing was by immunoSEQ multiplex PCR. The table includes over 200,000 clones, about 70% detected once. The material sequenced was peripheral blood. These receptors originate from an elderly woman with acute or convalescent COVID-19.

As DNA, the CDR3 is TGTGCCAGTAGGGGCATGGGACAGGGGAACACTGAAGCTTTCTTT. Amino acids: CASRGMGQGNTEAFF. The J gene is TRBJ1-1, the V gene TRBV19, with TRBD1 identical over 9 bases. The ends lost 6 bases at V and 1 base at J; junction bases unmatched: 6. The germline V gene has CDR1 LNHDA and CDR2 SQIVND (reference sequence). CDR3 size: 15 residues.

This chain joins TRBV5-6 and TRBJ1-5; possible D gene TRBD1, 5 bases. This CDR3 has 14 residues. CDR1 is SGHDT and CDR2 is YYEEEE in the germline V gene. The ends were cut back, 2 bases at V and 0 bases at J, with 6 bases in the middle. The CDR3 loop is CASSFGHSNQPQHF. The CDR3 DNA reads as TGTGCCAGCAGCTTTGGACATAGCAATCAGCCCCAGCATTTT.

The chain is built from TRBV7-2 and TRBJ1-3, with D possibly TRBD1 on 6 matching bases. Per germline, CDR1 SGHTA and CDR2 FQGNSA. The CDR3 covers 14 residues. The V gene lost 8 bases and the J gene lost 0 bases, with 11 bases spanning the gap. The DNA for the CDR3 is TGTGCCAGCGGCACAGGGTTCTCTGGAAACACCATATATTTT. The encoded protein is CASGTGFSGNTIYF.

The genes are TRBV7-9 and TRBJ2-3; D unresolved. CDR3 size: 13 residues. The V gene's germline CDR1 is SEHNR and CDR2 FQNEAQ (reference sequence). V lost 5 bases and J lost 0, with 6 bases in between. The CDR3 reads CASSPLSTDTQYF. The CDR3 DNA sequence: TGTGCCAGCAGCCCCCTTAGCACAGATACGCAGTATTTT. Combining the CDR3 with reference TRBV7-9 and TRBJ2-3 gives the whole variable domain DTGVSQNPRHKITKRGQNVTFRCDPISEHNRLYWYRQTLGQGPEFLTYFQNEAQLEKSRLLSDRFSAERPKGSFSTLEIQRTEQGDSAMYLCASSPLSTDTQYFGPGTRLTVL.

V usage is TRBV7-9 and J usage is TRBJ2-7; TRBD1 might be the D (5 bases). V lost 4 bases and J lost 0, with 25 bases in between. In germline, CDR1 is SEHNR, CDR2 FQNEAQ (reference sequence). The CDR3 spans 19 residues. DNA of the CDR3: TGTGCCAGCAGCTCAACCCAAATGCGACAGAGGCCAAGCTCCTACGAGCAGTACTTC. Translated, it gives CASSSTQMRQRPSSYEQYF.

V is TRBV19 and J is TRBJ1-2; maybe TRBD1 (6 bases). V was cut by 0 bases and J by 6 bases, with 11 bases left in between. The CDR3 runs 14 residues. From germline, CDR1 is LNHDA and CDR2 SQIVND (reference sequence). In DNA, the CDR3 is TGTGCCAGTAGTATAGATCAGGCAGGGGATGGCTACACCTTC. Protein product: CASSIDQAGDGYTF.

This clone was recorded a few times. The chain combines TRBV5-1 with TRBJ1-1; no clear D gene. CDR3 size: 13 residues. Looked up from germline, CDR1 is SGHRS and CDR2 is YFSETQ. V lost 1 base and J lost 0, with 4 bases in between. CDR3 region: CASSLTVNTEAFF. The DNA for the CDR3 is TGCGCCAGCAGCTTGACGGTGAACACTGAAGCTTTCTTT.

In nucleotides, the CDR3 is TGTGCCAGCTCACCCCTAGTCGGACGTAGACAGGGGATTAATGAGCAGTTCTTC. It is translated as CASSPLVGRRQGINEQFF. The rearrangement uses TRBV18 and TRBJ2-1, with 8 bases identical to TRBD1. The junction had 17 bases not matched to a gene; V was cut back by 3 bases and J by 7 bases. This CDR3 comprises 18 residues. Germline-derived CDR1 and CDR2 are KGHSH and LQKENI.

The chain joins TRBV11-1 to TRBJ2-3, with D possibly matching TRBD1 (5 bases). CDR3 size: 15 residues. Per the germline V gene, CDR1 is SGHAT and CDR2 is FQDESV (reference sequence). Trimming removed 0 bases at V and 2 bases at J, with 9 bases between. CDR3 coding DNA: TGTGCCAGCAGCTTAGCGGGGCTGAACACAGATACGCAGTATTTT. It encodes CASSLAGLNTDTQYF.

As for this clone: Different DNA sequences within this sample yield the same CDR3. The chain joins TRBV18 to TRBJ2-2, with 8 nucleotides matching TRBD1. This CDR3 region has 15 residues. CDR1 is KGHSH and CDR2 is LQKENI in the germline V gene. After removal of 2 bases from V and 1 base from J, the junction contained 0 bases not matched to a gene. CDR3 nucleotide sequence: TGTGCCAGCTCACCAGGACAGGGGAACACCGGGGAGCTGTTTTTT. Its translation: CASSPGQGNTGELFF.

This chain links TRBV6-5 with TRBJ1-2; 10 positions agree with TRBD1. Trimming cost V 7 bases and J 8 bases; bases outside gene matches: 13. CDR1 MNHEY and CDR2 SVGAGI come from the germline V gene. The CDR3 contains 15 residues. The CDR3 region has the DNA TGTGCCAGCATTCCCAATCCCGGGACAGGGGCAGGCTACACCTTC. Encoded protein: CASIPNPGTGAGYTF.

This clone was counted a single time. J is TRBJ2-3 and V is TRBV20-1; a possible D gene is TRBD1 (5 bases). Between the trimmed V and J ends, which lost 6 bases and 7 bases, there was a span of 11 bases. Germline CDR1 is DFQATT and CDR2 is SNEGSKA (reference sequence). The CDR3 has 11 residues. The CDR3 is CSALQVNTQYF. As DNA, the CDR3 is TGCAGTGCACTACAGGTCAATACGCAGTATTTT.

V usage is TRBV24-1 and J usage is TRBJ1-2; possible D gene TRBD1, 5 bases. CDR1 KGHDR and CDR2 SFDVKD come from the germline V gene. Trimming removed 1 base from V and 3 bases from J, with 17 bases in between. The length of the CDR3 is 17 residues. DNA for the CDR3: TGTGCCACCAGTGATTTTTGGACATCACGAGAATACTATGGCTACACCTTC. This sequence encodes CATSDFWTSREYYGYTF.

The V and J genes are TRBV4-1 and TRBJ1-2; 7 bases are shared with TRBD1. The ends lost 6 bases at V and 0 bases at J; junction bases unmatched: 4. From germline, CDR1 is MGHRA and CDR2 YSYEKL. There are 14 residues in the CDR3. CDR3 protein: CASRRQGSNYGYTF. The CDR3 region has the DNA TGCGCCAGCAGACGACAGGGTTCTAACTATGGCTACACCTTC.

The chain employs TRBV27 and TRBJ2-3; TRBD2 is a possible D gene (6 bases). Looked up from germline, CDR1 is MNHEY and CDR2 is SMNVEV (reference sequence). The V end lost 2 bases, the J end lost 0 bases, and 6 bases lay between the germline ends. The CDR3 consists of 14 residues. In DNA form, the CDR3 reads TGTGCCAGCAGTTTAGGGGGGAGCACAGATACGCAGTATTTT. Translating it yields CASSLGGSTDTQYF.

The rearrangement uses TRBV7-2 and TRBJ1-5; D might be TRBD1 (6 bases). The ends were cut back, 5 bases at V and 6 bases at J, with 17 bases in the middle. Per germline, CDR1 SGHTA and CDR2 FQGNSA. The CDR3 is 15 residues long. CDR3 region: CASSPPGAFGQPQHF. The CDR3 DNA is TGTGCCAGCAGCCCACCAGGGGCTTTCGGTCAGCCCCAGCATTTT.

A word on this clone: The same CDR3 arises from other DNA sequences in this sample as well. The gene calls are TRBV18 and TRBJ2-5; 10 positions match TRBD2. This CDR3 has 14 amino acids. The germline V gene has CDR1 KGHSH and CDR2 LQKENI. V was pared by 2 bases and J by 5 bases, with 2 bases of the junction left unmatched. CDR3 in DNA: TGTGCCAGCTCACCAACTAGCGGGGAGGAGACCCAGTACTTC. Protein sequence: CASSPTSGEETQYF. Supplemented by reference TRBV18 and TRBJ2-5, the full variable domain reads NAGVMQNPRHLVRRRGQEARLRCSPMKGHSHVYWYRQLPEEGLKFMVYLQKENIIDESGMPKERFSAEFPKEGPSILRIQQVVRGDSAAYFCASSPTSGEETQYFGPGTRLLVL.

This chain uses TRBV27 with TRBJ2-3; 15 positions match TRBD2. V gave up 5 bases and J gave up 6 bases; unmatched junction bases: 9. Germline CDR1 and CDR2: MNHEY and SMNVEV (reference sequence). The CDR3 totals 17 residues. CDR3 nucleotide sequence: TGTGCCAGCAGTGGACTAGCGGGGGGGCCAATGGCGGATACGCAGTATTTT. It encodes CASSGLAGGPMADTQYF.

The CDR3 nucleotides are TGTGCCATCAGTGAGCTAGCGGGGAGCCCCAATGAGCAGTTCTTC. Its translation: CAISELAGSPNEQFF. V gene TRBV10-3 combines with J gene TRBJ2-1, with 9 bases identical to TRBD2. This CDR3 is 15 amino acids long. Losses at the gene ends were 2 bases for V and 6 bases for J; bases not matched to a gene: 5. Germline CDR1 is ENHRY and CDR2 is SYGVKD.

This clone was recorded at least ten times. DNA of the CDR3: TGTGCCAGTAGTGACTCCCTGGGAGGCGCGAACACCGGGGAGCTGTTTTTT. Protein: CASSDSLGGANTGELFF. This chain uses TRBV19 with TRBJ2-2; D perhaps matches TRBD2 (6 bases). CDR3 length: 17 amino acids. With 5 bases removed from V and 0 bases from J, the gap between germline ends came to 16 bases. Germline V gene sequence: CDR1 LNHDA, CDR2 SQIVND (reference sequence).

The chain has TRBV5-1 and TRBJ2-5, with 8 bases lining up with TRBD1. From germline, CDR1 is SGHRS and CDR2 YFSETQ. The V gene end was trimmed by 6 bases and the J gene end by 5 bases; junction bases not matched to a gene: 12. This CDR3 has 15 amino acids. The CDR3 sequence: CASTRDRLGRETQYF. CDR3 in DNA: TGCGCCAGCACCCGGGACAGGTTAGGAAGGGAGACCCAGTACTTC.

V gene TRBV7-2 combines with J gene TRBJ2-1, with D tentatively TRBD2 (7 bases). CDR1 is SGHTA and CDR2 is FQGNSA in the germline V gene. The V end lost 2 bases, the J end lost 0 bases, and 14 bases lay between the germline ends. The CDR3 runs to 17 residues. CDR3 region: CASSLNPGGGSYNEQFF. The CDR3 DNA is TGTGCCAGCAGCTTAAATCCGGGGGGCGGCTCCTACAATGAGCAGTTCTTC.

The chain combines TRBV27 with TRBJ2-4; the match to TRBD1 covers 7 bases. Germline trimming cut 4 bases from V and 4 bases from J; bases unmatched to any gene: 13. Germline values: CDR1 MNHEY, CDR2 SMNVEV (reference sequence). The CDR3 is 17 amino acids. CDR3 loop: CASSSTLDRTGKNIQYF. CDR3 in DNA: TGTGCCAGCAGTTCAACGCTAGACAGGACAGGAAAAAACATTCAGTACTTC.

J is TRBJ2-1 and V is TRBV2; 11 nucleotides align to TRBD2. CDR1 is SNHLY, CDR2 FYNNEI, per germline. The J segment lost 6 bases and the V segment lost 5 bases, leaving 6 bases of the junction unmatched. The CDR3 is 15 amino acids. CDR3 nucleotides: TGTGCCAGCAGTATTAGCGGGAGGGCAATCAATGAGCAGTTCTTC. Translating it yields CASSISGRAINEQFF.

This chain connects TRBV19 to TRBJ1-2; 7 nucleotides line up with TRBD1. There are 15 residues in the CDR3. The trim removed 5 bases at V and 4 bases at J, leaving 10 bases unmatched. From germline, CDR1 is LNHDA and CDR2 SQIVND (reference sequence). CDR3 sequence (DNA): TGTGCCAGTAGTGCCAAGGGGGCGCTGAGCTATGGCTACACCTTC. Encoded protein: CASSAKGALSYGYTF.

The chain joins TRBV7-9 to TRBJ2-1, with D possibly matching TRBD2 (6 bases). This CDR3 has 16 residues. CDR1 is SEHNR and CDR2 is FQNEAQ in the germline V gene (reference sequence). V lost 5 bases and J 8 bases, leaving 22 bases between the germline ends. CDR3 bases: TGTGCCAGCAGCCCCCGACTAGGGCCCACGGCCGATGAGCAGTTCTTC. Encoded protein: CASSPRLGPTADEQFF.

In this sample, this clone turned up a few times. The chain couples TRBV18 to TRBJ2-3, with D possibly matching TRBD1 (6 bases). Germline V gives CDR1 KGHSH, CDR2 LQKENI. Trimming left V 2 bases short and J 4 bases short, with 13 bases between. CDR3 length: 15 amino acids. DNA of the CDR3: TGTGCCAGCTCACCAGCCCTGAAGGGGGCAGATACGCAGTATTTT. Translated: CASSPALKGADTQYF.

The chain links TRBV21-1 to TRBJ2-2; the table names TRBD2, a call not compared with the DNA. TRBV21-1 is classified as a pseudogene. The CDR3 covers 13 residues. The CDR3 coding sequence is TGTGCCAGCGCGGGCAGGACCACCGGGGAGCTGTTTTTT. Its translation: CASAGRTTGELFF.